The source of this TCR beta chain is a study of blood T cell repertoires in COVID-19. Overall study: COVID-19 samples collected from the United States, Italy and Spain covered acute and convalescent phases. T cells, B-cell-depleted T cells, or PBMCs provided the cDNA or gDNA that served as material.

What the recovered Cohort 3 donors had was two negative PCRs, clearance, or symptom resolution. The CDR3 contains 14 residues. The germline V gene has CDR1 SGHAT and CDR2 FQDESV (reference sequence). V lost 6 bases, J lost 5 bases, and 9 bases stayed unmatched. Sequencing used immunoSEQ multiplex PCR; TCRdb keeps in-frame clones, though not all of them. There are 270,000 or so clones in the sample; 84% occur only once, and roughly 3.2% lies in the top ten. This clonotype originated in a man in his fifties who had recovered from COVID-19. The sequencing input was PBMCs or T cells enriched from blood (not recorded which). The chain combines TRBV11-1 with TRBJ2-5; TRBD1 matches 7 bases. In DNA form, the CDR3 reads TGTGCCAGCAGGCCGGGACAGCTTAAGGAGACCCAGTACTTC. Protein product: CASRPGQLKETQYF. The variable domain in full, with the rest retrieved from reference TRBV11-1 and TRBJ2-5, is EAEVAQSPRYKITEKSQAVAFWCDPISGHATLYWYRQILGQGPELLVQFQDESVVDDSQLPKDRFSAERLKGVDSTLKIQPAELGDSAMYLCASRPGQLKETQYFGPGTRLLVL.